The 24 T cell receptor beta chains below were found in one sample sequenced in a study of PD-1 blockade in classical Hodgkin lymphoma (dated by TCRdb to between 2020 and 2021). Interpreted using the paper, the time point label stands for: cycle 1 day 1 (C1D1), immediately before nivolumab initiation. Every trial patient had relapsed following autologous stem cell transplantation, and prior brentuximab vedotin exposure was what differed among cohorts A, B and C. The protocol used for the library was the immunoSEQ multiplex PCR assay. TCRdb provides this immuneACCESS table in a form limited to in-frame rearrangements. Some clones are lacking; in checked studies, under half of them reflect an unresolved V gene, and why the rest are absent is not known. For this sample there are around 40,000 clones; around 71% appear just once. The ten largest make up around 3% of the sample. This sample comprised peripheral blood mononuclear cells (PBMCs), obtained at baseline. Source of these receptors: a human donor with classical Hodgkin lymphoma.

The gene calls are TRBV5-4 and TRBJ2-7; no definite D call. This CDR3 spans 11 amino acids. V was pared by 1 base and J by 5 bases, with 4 bases between. Germline CDR1 reads SGHNT; CDR2 reads YYREEE (reference sequence). The CDR3 loop is CASSLSNEQYF. Written as DNA, the CDR3 is TGTGCCAGCAGCTTGTCGAACGAGCAGTACTTC.

By share, this clone ranks as medium-sized. V and J are TRBV6-1 and TRBJ1-5, with 9 bases matching TRBD1. There are 16 residues in the CDR3. Germline V lookup: CDR1 MNHNS, CDR2 SASEGT. J lost 7 bases, V lost 4 bases, and 11 bases had no gene match. As DNA, the CDR3 is TGTGCCAGCAGTGTTGCCCTACAGGGGGCAGGCCAGCCCCAGCATTTT. Encoded protein: CASSVALQGAGQPQHF.

V gene TRBV11-2 combines with J gene TRBJ2-1, with 7 bases matching TRBD2. Germline trimming cut 5 bases from V and 8 bases from J; bases unmatched to any gene: 9. Germline assignment: CDR1 SGHAT and CDR2 FQNNGV. The length of the CDR3 is 14 residues. The CDR3 sequence: CASSARWGGDEQFF. As DNA, the CDR3 is TGTGCCAGCAGCGCCCGGTGGGGGGGGGATGAGCAGTTCTTC.

Within the sample, this clone is medium-sized (0.01 to 0.1%). This chain links TRBV30 with TRBJ2-7; 10 bases agree with TRBD1. The CDR3 is 14 amino acids. Germline CDR1 is GTSNPN and CDR2 is SVGIG (reference sequence). Unmatched junction bases numbered 9, after V lost 3 bases and J lost 7 bases. The CDR3 is CAWRGLPGQGEQYF. For the CDR3, the DNA is TGTGCCTGGAGAGGCCTACCGGGACAGGGGGAGCAGTACTTC.

The rearrangement joins TRBV7-2 to TRBJ2-7; perhaps TRBD1 as D (6 bases). The V and J ends lost 3 bases and 4 bases respectively, with 7 bases between them. From germline, CDR1 is SGHTA and CDR2 FQGNSA. The CDR3 totals 12 residues. CDR3 sequence: CASSFQGYEQYF. The DNA of the CDR3 is TGTGCCAGCAGCTTTCAGGGGTACGAGCAGTACTTC.

V is TRBV6-6 and J is TRBJ1-1, with D perhaps TRBD1 (5 bases). This CDR3 spans 14 amino acids. Germline V lookup: CDR1 MNHNY, CDR2 SVGAGI (reference sequence). With 4 bases removed from V and 2 bases from J, the gap between germline ends came to 11 bases. The CDR3 is CASSSWDVNTEAFF. CDR3 DNA: TGTGCCAGCAGTTCCTGGGACGTAAACACTGAAGCTTTCTTT.

The chain couples TRBV7-8 to TRBJ1-3; no reliable D call. Germline V gene lookup returns CDR1 SGHVS and CDR2 FQNEAQ. V dropped 5 bases and J dropped 0 bases, with 11 bases sitting between them. The CDR3 is 15 residues long. CDR3 sequence reads: CASSRTGSSGNTIYF. CDR3 DNA sequence: TGTGCCAGCAGCCGTACGGGGAGCTCTGGAAACACCATATATTTT.

The chain uses TRBV19 and TRBJ2-7; D gene uncertain. The CDR3 loop spans 13 amino acids. CDR1 LNHDA and CDR2 SQIVND come from the germline V gene (reference sequence). V shed 3 bases and J shed 3 bases, with 9 bases lying between them. The CDR3 nucleotides read TGTGCCAGTAGTATGGATCCGAGCTACGAGCAGTACTTC. Protein: CASSMDPSYEQYF.

This clone is a singleton in its sample. The rearrangement joins TRBV4-1 to TRBJ2-5; no clear D. CDR1 is MGHRA, CDR2 YSYEKL, per germline. V dropped 2 bases and J dropped 4 bases, with 8 bases sitting between them. The CDR3 runs 13 residues. CDR3 residues: CASSQNLGETQYF. The CDR3 DNA follows: TGCGCCAGCAGCCAAAATCTGGGAGAGACCCAGTACTTC.

This clone was counted a few times. This chain uses TRBV18 with TRBJ2-7; D may correspond to TRBD1 or TRBD2 (5 bases each). Germline assignment: CDR1 KGHSH and CDR2 LQKENI. Trimming pared 3 bases from V and 4 bases from J, leaving 22 bases between. There are 17 residues in the CDR3. The CDR3 DNA reads as TGTGCCAGCTCACCGCTCCTCCTGTCCGAGAGGGGTTACGAGCAGTACTTC. It encodes CASSPLLLSERGYEQYF.

The rearrangement links TRBV19 to TRBJ2-7, with 7 bases aligning to TRBD2. J was trimmed by 0 bases and V by 5 bases; bases with no gene match: 7. Germline lookup yields CDR1 LNHDA and CDR2 SQIVND (reference sequence). CDR3 length: 15 amino acids. CDR3 amino acids: CASSWSGTSSYEQYF. The CDR3 DNA is TGTGCCAGTAGTTGGAGCGGGACGAGCTCCTACGAGCAGTACTTC. Full variable domain (outside the CDR3, taken from reference TRBV19 and TRBJ2-7): DGGITQSPKYLFRKEGQNVTLSCEQNLNHDAMYWYRQDPGQGLRLIYYSQIVNDFQKGDIAEGYSVSREKKESFPLTVTSAQKNPTAFYLCASSWSGTSSYEQYFGPGTRLTVT.

The chain joins TRBV9 to TRBJ2-7; either TRBD1 or TRBD2 may fit D (7 bases each). CDR1 and CDR2 from the germline V gene are SGDLS and YYNGEE. Trimming took off 1 base at V and 2 bases at J, with 25 bases between the two ends. This CDR3 comprises 19 residues. The CDR3 coding sequence is TGTGCCAGCAGCGTATATGGGGGGGTTCCCGGACAGGTGGCCTACGAGCAGTACTTC. This gives the protein CASSVYGGVPGQVAYEQYF. The full variable domain, completed using reference TRBV9 and TRBJ2-7, is DSGVTQTPKHLITATGQRVTLRCSPRSGDLSVYWYQQSLDQGLQFLIQYYNGEERAKGNILERFSAQQFPDLHSELNLSSLELGDSALYFCASSVYGGVPGQVAYEQYFGPGTRLTVT.

The chain carries TRBV9 and TRBJ2-7; 8 bases align to TRBD2. The germline V gene encodes CDR1 SGDLS and CDR2 YYNGEE. V was pared by 6 bases and J by 1 base, with 9 bases of the junction left unmatched. CDR3 length: 15 residues. The CDR3 DNA follows: TGTGCCAGCAATCTAGCGGGCACTACATCCTACGAGCAGTACTTC. It is translated as CASNLAGTTSYEQYF.

In its sample, this clone was seen a few times. The CDR3, as DNA: TGCGCCAGCAGCCCCGTGTGGCGAGGGCAAACTGAAGCTTTCTTT. The encoded protein is CASSPVWRGQTEAFF. This sequence joins TRBV4-1 and TRBJ1-1, with D hard to call. In germline, CDR1 is MGHRA, CDR2 YSYEKL. V was clipped by 4 bases and J by 5 bases, with 17 bases between them. The CDR3 extends over 15 amino acids.

The chain links TRBV6-1 to TRBJ1-5, with unresolved D. The CDR3 spans 16 residues. Germline values: CDR1 MNHNS, CDR2 SASEGT. The V end lost 3 bases, the J end lost 3 bases, and 15 bases lay between the germline ends. Here the CDR3 DNA reads TGTGCCAGCAGTGAGGGGTTAGGGCCTCCCAATCAGCCCCAGCATTTT. As protein: CASSEGLGPPNQPQHF.

This clone was seen a single time. J is TRBJ2-2 and V is TRBV11-2; 7 nucleotides match TRBD2. V gave up 1 base and J gave up 1 base; unmatched junction bases: 0. This CDR3 spans 15 amino acids. Germline CDR1 reads SGHAT; CDR2 reads FQNNGV. CDR3 in amino acids: CASSLAGGNTGELFF. CDR3 in DNA: TGTGCCAGCAGCTTAGCGGGAGGGAACACCGGGGAGCTGTTTTTT.

The chain joins TRBV29-1 to TRBJ2-7; TRBD1 matches at 7 bases. After removal of 6 bases from V and 3 bases from J, the junction contained 5 bases not matched to a gene. Looked up from germline, CDR1 is SQVTM and CDR2 is ANQGSEA. The CDR3 is 12 amino acids. Written as DNA, the CDR3 is TGCAGCGTCGCCAGGGGGAACTACGAGCAGTACTTC. Translation: CSVARGNYEQYF.

J is TRBJ2-3 and V is TRBV6-5, with D maybe TRBD2 (6 bases). The germline gives CDR1 MNHEY, CDR2 SVGAGI. The CDR3 extends over 15 amino acids. V was cut by 7 bases and J by 2 bases, with 16 bases left in between. The CDR3 here is CASTHLASLTDTQYF. CDR3 in DNA: TGTGCCAGCACCCACCTAGCGTCGCTCACAGATACGCAGTATTTT.

This chain joins TRBV5-4 and TRBJ2-3, with D perhaps assigned TRBD1 or TRBD2 (5 bases each). Germline V gene sequence: CDR1 SGHNT, CDR2 YYREEE (reference sequence). Trimming took 9 bases from V and 2 from J, leaving 19 bases between them. CDR3 length equals 15 residues. The CDR3 spells CATALRDRDTDTQYF. The CDR3, as DNA: TGTGCCACTGCTCTCCGGGACCGAGACACAGATACGCAGTATTTT.

The rearrangement links TRBV5-6 to TRBJ2-7, with D maybe TRBD1 (6 bases). Trimming stripped 0 bases from V and 1 base from J, with 14 bases between. This CDR3 comprises 16 residues. CDR1 SGHDT and CDR2 YYEEEE come from the germline V gene. The CDR3 nucleotides are TGTGCCAGCAGCTTGGGCAGGGGCCTATCATCCTACGAGCAGTACTTC. Translated, it gives CASSLGRGLSSYEQYF.

This rearrangement joins TRBV27 to TRBJ1-2, with D possibly being TRBD1 (6 bases). The CDR3 runs 14 residues. Trimming pared 0 bases from V and 5 bases from J, leaving 10 bases between. CDR1 is MNHEY, CDR2 SMNVEV, per germline (reference sequence). The CDR3 here is CASSLSKGGYGYTF. CDR3 bases: TGTGCCAGCAGTTTATCGAAGGGGGGGTATGGCTACACCTTC.

The V and J genes are TRBV4-3 and TRBJ2-2; D gene unclear. Germline V gives CDR1 LGHNA, CDR2 YSLEER. V lost 2 bases to trimming and J lost 3 bases, with 13 bases between them. This CDR3 contains 16 residues. The CDR3 sequence is CASSQSEPPDTGELFF. The CDR3 DNA reads TGCGCCAGCAGCCAATCCGAGCCGCCCGACACCGGGGAGCTGTTTTTT.

This chain uses TRBV10-3 with TRBJ1-1; 7 nucleotides align to TRBD1. The V segment lost 3 bases and the J segment 2 bases; nucleotides outside the gene matches: 6. CDR3 length: 15 residues. From germline, CDR1 is ENHRY and CDR2 SYGVKD. CDR3 bases: TGTGCCATCAGTGACGGCGACAGGGCCAACACTGAAGCTTTCTTT. It yields the protein CAISDGDRANTEAFF.

This clone was counted only a few times. This chain links TRBV6-1 with TRBJ2-3, with TRBD2 identical over 9 bases. The V and J ends lost 11 bases and 5 bases, in that order; junction bases with no gene match: 11. This CDR3 comprises 14 residues. From germline, CDR1 is MNHNS and CDR2 SASEGT. CDR3 DNA sequence: TGTGCCTCCCGGGCGGGAGGGGGAGGAGATACGCAGTATTTT. The encoded protein is CASRAGGGGDTQYF.